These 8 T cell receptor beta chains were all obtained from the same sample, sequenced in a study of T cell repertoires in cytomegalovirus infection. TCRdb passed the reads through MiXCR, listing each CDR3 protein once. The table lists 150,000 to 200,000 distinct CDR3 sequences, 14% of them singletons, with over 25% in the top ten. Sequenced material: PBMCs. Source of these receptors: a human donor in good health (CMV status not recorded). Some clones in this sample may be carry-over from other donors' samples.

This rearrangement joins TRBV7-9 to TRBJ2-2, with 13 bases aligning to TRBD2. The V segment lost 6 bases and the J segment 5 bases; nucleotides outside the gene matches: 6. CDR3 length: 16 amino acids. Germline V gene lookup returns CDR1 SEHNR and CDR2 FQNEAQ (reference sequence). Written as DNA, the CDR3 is TGTGCCAGCAGTCCTCCGGGACTAGCGGGGACCGGGGAGCTGTTTTTT. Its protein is CASSPPGLAGTGELFF. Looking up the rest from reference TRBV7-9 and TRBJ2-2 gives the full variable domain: DTGVSQNPRHKITKRGQNVTFRCDPISEHNRLYWYRQTLGQGPEFLTYFQNEAQLEKSRLLSDRFSAERPKGSFSTLEIQRTEQGDSAMYLCASSPPGLAGTGELFFGEGSRLTVL.

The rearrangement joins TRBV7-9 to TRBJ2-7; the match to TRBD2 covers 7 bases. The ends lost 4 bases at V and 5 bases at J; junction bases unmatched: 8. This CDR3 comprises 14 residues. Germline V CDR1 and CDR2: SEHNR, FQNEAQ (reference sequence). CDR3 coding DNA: TGTGCCAGCAGCTCCCGGCGGGAGACGGACGAGCAGTACTTC. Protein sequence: CASSSRRETDEQYF.

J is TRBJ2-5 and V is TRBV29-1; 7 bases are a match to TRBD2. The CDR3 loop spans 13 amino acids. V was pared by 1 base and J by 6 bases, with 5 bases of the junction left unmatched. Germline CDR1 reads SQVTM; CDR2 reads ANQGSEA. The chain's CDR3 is CSVEAGLTKTQYF. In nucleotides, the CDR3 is TGCAGCGTTGAAGCGGGACTAACAAAGACCCAGTACTTC.

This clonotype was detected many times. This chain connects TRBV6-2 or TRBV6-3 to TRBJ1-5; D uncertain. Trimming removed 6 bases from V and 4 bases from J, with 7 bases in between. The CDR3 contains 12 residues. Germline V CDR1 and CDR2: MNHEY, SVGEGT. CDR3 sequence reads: CASSRSNQPQHF. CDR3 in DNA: TGTGCCAGCAGCCGCTCGAATCAGCCCCAGCATTTT.

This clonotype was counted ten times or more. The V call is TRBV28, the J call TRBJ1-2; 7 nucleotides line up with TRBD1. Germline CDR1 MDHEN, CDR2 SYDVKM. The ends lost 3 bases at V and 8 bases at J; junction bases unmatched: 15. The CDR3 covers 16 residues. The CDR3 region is CASSLGPGTVSSGYTF. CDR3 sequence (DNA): TGTGCCAGCAGTTTGGGCCCCGGGACAGTTAGCTCAGGCTACACCTTC.

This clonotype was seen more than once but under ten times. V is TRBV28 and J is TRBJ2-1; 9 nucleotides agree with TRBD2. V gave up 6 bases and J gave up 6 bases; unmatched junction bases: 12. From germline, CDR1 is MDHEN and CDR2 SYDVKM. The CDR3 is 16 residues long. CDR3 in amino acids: CASRTVAGDPVNEQFF. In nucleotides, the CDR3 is TGTGCCAGCAGGACTGTAGCGGGGGACCCGGTCAATGAGCAGTTCTTC.

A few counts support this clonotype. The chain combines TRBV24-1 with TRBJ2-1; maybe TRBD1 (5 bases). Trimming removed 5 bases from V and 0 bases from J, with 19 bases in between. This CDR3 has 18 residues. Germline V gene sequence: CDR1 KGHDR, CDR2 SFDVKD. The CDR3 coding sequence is TGTGCCACCAGTGCAGGTCTGGGGCAGGCGAGCTCCTACAATGAGCAGTTCTTC. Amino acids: CATSAGLGQASSYNEQFF.

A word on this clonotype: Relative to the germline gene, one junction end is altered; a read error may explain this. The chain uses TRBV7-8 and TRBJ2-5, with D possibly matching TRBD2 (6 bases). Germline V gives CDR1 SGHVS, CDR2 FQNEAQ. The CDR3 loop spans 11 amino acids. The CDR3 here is CASSGGVNVAF. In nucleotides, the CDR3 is TGTGCCAGCAGCGGAGGGGTTAACGTGGCCTTC.